This entry lists 23 T cell receptor beta chains sequenced from one sample in a study of Graves' ophthalmopathy and Graves' hyperthyroidism. Amplifying from RNA transcripts, the study obtained TCR beta CDR3 regions. After a first-round RT-PCR with HTBI primers, a second-round multiplex PCR was run. TCRdb re-called the multiplex PCR reads with MiXCR, one entry per CDR3 protein. The repertoire holds about 640,000 distinct CDR3 sequences, with over 40% as singletons. The sequencing sample was made of peripheral blood. The receptors were sampled from an adult man with Graves' ophthalmopathy.

To note about this clonotype: Since a much larger clone is just one base distant, this may be a read error. The chain is built from TRBV12-5 and TRBJ1-2; no clear D gene. The germline V gene encodes CDR1 LGHNT and CDR2 FRNRAP. The length of the CDR3 is 13 residues. V lost 0 bases, J lost 12 bases, and 14 bases lay in between. CDR3 sequence (DNA): TGTGCTAGTGGTTTGGTTACATCAGGAGGCCACACCTTC. Protein: CASGLVTSGGHTF. Together with reference TRBV12-5 and TRBJ1-2, the CDR3 gives the full variable domain: DARVTQTPRHKVTEMGQEVTMRCQPILGHNTVFWYRQTMMQGLELLAYFRNRAPLDDSGMPKDRFSAEMPDATLATLKIQPSEPRDSAVYFCASGLVTSGGHTFGSGTRLTVV.

This clonotype showed up many times. The chain has TRBV20-1 and TRBJ2-6; D is unresolved. The ends were cut back, 5 bases at V and 0 bases at J, with 17 bases in the middle. The CDR3 has 17 amino acids. Germline V gene lookup returns CDR1 DFQATT and CDR2 SNEGSKA (reference sequence). The CDR3 DNA reads as TGCAGTGCTTTCCACCAAACCCGAGTCTCTGGGGCCAACGTCCTGACTTTC. It specifies CSAFHQTRVSGANVLTF.

This clonotype was recorded at least ten times. The V and J genes are TRBV20-1 and TRBJ2-7; a weak D match, TRBD2 (5 bases). CDR1 and CDR2 from the germline V gene are DFQATT and SNEGSKA (reference sequence). Deletions cut 5 bases from V and 0 bases from J, with 17 bases between. The CDR3 is 15 residues long. CDR3 bases: TGCAGTGCTTTGCTTCCCGGAGGAGGCTCCTACGAGCAGTACTTC. Protein: CSALLPGGGSYEQYF.

This clonotype was counted ten times or more. This chain joins TRBV7-8 and TRBJ2-7; weak D call: TRBD1 (6 bases). Germline CDR1 and CDR2: SGHVS and FQNEAQ. With 5 bases removed from V and 0 bases from J, the gap between germline ends came to 14 bases. The CDR3 is 15 amino acids. The CDR3 DNA follows: TGTGCCAGCAGCATAGGAGGACAGATCTCCTACGAGCAGTACTTC. It translates to CASSIGGQISYEQYF.

This chain joins TRBV20-1 and TRBJ2-7; the D gene is possibly TRBD2 (7 bases). V dropped 0 bases and J dropped 2 bases, with 17 bases sitting between them. The CDR3 is 16 residues long. Germline V gene data show CDR1 as DFQATT and CDR2 as SNEGSKA (reference sequence). CDR3 loop: CSARDAGRGAPYEQYF. The CDR3 region has the DNA TGCAGTGCTAGAGATGCAGGACGGGGGGCCCCCTACGAGCAGTACTTC.

This clonotype was seen a few times. This chain uses TRBV11-3 with TRBJ2-7, with D unclear. Germline CDR1 is SGHNT and CDR2 is YENEEA. The CDR3 is 13 amino acids. The V end lost 2 bases, the J end lost 0 bases, and 5 bases lay between the germline ends. CDR3 DNA: TGTGCCAGCAGCTTAAGGGCCTCCTACGAGCAGTACTTC. It yields the protein CASSLRASYEQYF.

The CDR3 DNA follows: TGTGCCAGCAGCCCCAGCCACACATACGACAGAGAGAAAGCTTTCTTT. Protein sequence: CASSPSHTYDREKAFF. The chain links TRBV12-3 or TRBV12-4 to TRBJ1-1; maybe TRBD1 (5 bases). This CDR3 has 16 amino acids. V was clipped by 6 bases and J by 9 bases, with 26 bases between them.

This clonotype has ten or more counts. J is TRBJ1-2 and V is TRBV15, with TRBD1 as a possible D gene (6 bases). The CDR3 is 15 residues long. Trimming removed 1 base from V and 8 bases from J, with 17 bases in between. CDR1 is LNHNV, CDR2 YYDKDF, per germline (reference sequence). CDR3 region: CATSRGGGGWRGYTF. For the CDR3, the DNA is TGTGCCACCAGCAGAGGCGGAGGGGGGTGGAGAGGCTACACCTTC.

This clonotype was seen at least ten times. The chain employs TRBV20-1 and TRBJ1-6; the D is unclear. The CDR3 has 14 amino acids. CDR1 and CDR2 from the germline V gene are DFQATT and SNEGSKA (reference sequence). V lost 0 bases, J lost 7 bases, and 10 bases lay in between. CDR3 in DNA: TGCAGTGCTAGAGACGCATCCTTAAATTCACCCCTCCACTTT. Its protein product is CSARDASLNSPLHF.

Regarding this clonotype: The conserved phenylalanine or tryptophan normally closing the CDR3 is absent here, so this likely arose from a read error. It is unclear where the CDR3 begins or ends on the DNA, so no DNA is shown, and the CDR3 is as TCRdb lists it. The V call is TRBV29-1, the J call TRBJ1-1. Per germline, CDR1 SQVTM and CDR2 ANQGSEA. The CDR3 is 8 residues long, ends included. CDR3 amino acids: CSVAIDIL.

This clonotype was counted at least ten times. The chain recombines TRBV4-1 with TRBJ1-2; D ambiguous. The CDR3 contains 15 residues. V was shortened by 0 bases and J by 4 bases, with 12 bases between the two germline ends. The V gene's germline CDR1 is MGHRA and CDR2 YSYEKL. CDR3 protein: CASSQDQTILYGYTF. CDR3 nucleotides: TGCGCCAGCAGCCAAGATCAGACGATTCTCTATGGCTACACCTTC.

In the case of this clonotype: One end of the junction fails to match germline, which may point to a read error. The chain combines TRBV7-3 with TRBJ2-7, with D unclear. The germline V gene encodes CDR1 SGHTA and CDR2 FQGTGA. This CDR3 is built from 17 residues. CDR3 sequence: CASSRLRLASESYEQYF. The CDR3 coding sequence is TGCGCCAGCAGCCGCCTCAGACTGGCCTCGGAGTCCTACGAGCAGTACTTC.

The chain recombines TRBV25-1 with TRBJ2-2; 9 bases map to TRBD1. In germline, CDR1 is MGHDK, CDR2 SYGVNS. Trimming removed 1 base from V and 2 bases from J; junction bases left unmatched: 5. This CDR3 comprises 17 residues. The CDR3 region has the DNA TGTGCCAGCAGTGAATCAGGGACAGGGCACAACACCGGGGAGCTGTTTTTT. Protein sequence: CASSESGTGHNTGELFF.

Worth noting for this clonotype: The junction shows a germline mismatch at one end, possibly a read error. The V call is TRBV10-3, the J call TRBJ1-2; perhaps TRBD1 as D (6 bases). Germline V CDR1 and CDR2: ENHRY, SYGVKD. The CDR3 covers 13 residues. This chain's CDR3 is CASSGSGDHGYTF. As DNA, the CDR3 is TGTGCCAGCAGTGGGTCAGGGGATCATGGCTACACCTTC.

CDR3 DNA sequence: TGTGCCTGGAGCCCCGGACAGGGAGGCTACACTGAAGCTTTCTTT. Encoded protein: CAWSPGQGGYTEAFF. The chain carries TRBV30 and TRBJ1-1, with 8 bases fitting TRBD1. The CDR3 is made up of 15 amino acids. V lost 3 bases to trimming and J lost 3 bases; unmatched junction nucleotides: 9. Germline CDR1 reads GTSNPN; CDR2 reads SVGIG (reference sequence).

V gene TRBV29-1 combines with J gene TRBJ2-2, with TRBD1 matching 9 bases. The CDR3 length is 14 residues. Germline-derived CDR1 and CDR2 are SQVTM and ANQGSEA. V trimming: 7 bases; J trimming: 3 bases; junction bases outside the gene matches: 6. The CDR3 loop is CSAARQGDTGELFF. The CDR3 DNA reads TGCAGCGCTGCGCGACAGGGGGACACCGGGGAGCTGTTTTTT.

The V call is TRBV10-3, the J call TRBJ2-5, with D possibly TRBD2 on 6 matching bases. The CDR3 sequence is 14 residues long. V lost 6 bases and J lost 5, with 16 bases in between. In germline, CDR1 is ENHRY, CDR2 SYGVKD. CDR3 DNA sequence: TGTGCCATCAGCAGCGGGCTAGCAAGCGAGACCCAGTACTTC. It specifies CAISSGLASETQYF.

The genes are TRBV5-8 and TRBJ1-1; D is perhaps TRBD1 (6 bases). This CDR3 is 14 amino acids long. Trimming stripped 6 bases from V and 5 bases from J, with 17 bases between. CDR1 and CDR2 from the germline V gene are SGHTS and YDEGEE. This CDR3 reads CASIRGDLRTEAFF. The DNA of the CDR3 is TGTGCCAGCATCAGGGGCGACCTGCGTACTGAAGCTTTCTTT.

With respect to this clonotype: The final CDR3 position lacks the conserved phenylalanine or tryptophan, pointing to a likely read error. The DNA is omitted, as the CDR3 cannot be located on it reliably, and the CDR3 follows TCRdb's listing. The rearrangement links TRBV29-1 to TRBJ2-2; no DNA check was done on the table's D call, TRBD1. In germline, CDR1 is SQVTM, CDR2 ANQGSEA. Counting both end residues, the CDR3 totals 8 amino acids. This chain's CDR3 is CSVMTGEL.

This clonotype has ten or more counts. This rearrangement joins TRBV20-1 to TRBJ2-7; a possible D gene is TRBD1 (5 bases). From germline, CDR1 is DFQATT and CDR2 SNEGSKA (reference sequence). This CDR3 comprises 11 residues. Trimming cost V 5 bases and J 2 bases, with 7 bases left between them. CDR3 sequence reads: CSAPGTYEQYF. In nucleotides, the CDR3 is TGCAGTGCTCCAGGGACCTACGAGCAGTACTTC.

In its sample, this clonotype was seen a few times. The chain uses TRBV11-1 and TRBJ2-7; 10 nucleotides agree with TRBD1. J lost 6 bases, V lost 3 bases, and 14 bases had no gene match. The germline gives CDR1 SGHAT, CDR2 FQDESV (reference sequence). This CDR3 is built from 17 residues. The CDR3 DNA sequence: TGTGCCAGCAGCTTTCTTTCACACGGGACAGGGGATGGCGAGCAGTACTTC. Translation gives CASSFLSHGTGDGEQYF. The full variable domain, completed using reference TRBV11-1 and TRBJ2-7, is EAEVAQSPRYKITEKSQAVAFWCDPISGHATLYWYRQILGQGPELLVQFQDESVVDDSQLPKDRFSAERLKGVDSTLKIQPAELGDSAMYLCASSFLSHGTGDGEQYFGPGTRLTVT.

The chain uses TRBV15 and TRBJ2-5; D call uncertain. From germline, CDR1 is LNHNV and CDR2 YYDKDF (reference sequence). The ends were cut back, 6 bases at V and 5 bases at J, with 7 bases in the middle. CDR3 length equals 11 residues. The CDR3 nucleotides read TGTGCCACCAGTGATTATGAGACCCAGTACTTC. This sequence encodes CATSDYETQYF.

The chain combines TRBV11-2 with TRBJ2-2; TRBD2 might be the D (6 bases). Between the trimmed V and J ends, which lost 1 base and 4 bases, there was a span of 7 bases. Per germline, CDR1 SGHAT and CDR2 FQNNGV. The CDR3 is 14 amino acids. The CDR3 sequence is CASSLGGLTGELFF. The CDR3 DNA follows: TGTGCCAGCAGCTTAGGGGGACTCACCGGGGAGCTGTTTTTT.